These 9 T cell receptor beta chains were sequenced from one sample in a study of cytomegalovirus exposure and HLA in healthy donors. The PCR was carried out with 60 Vbeta primers and 13 Jbeta primers. Method: immunoSEQ multiplex PCR; TCRdb's copy keeps in-frame clones and lacks some. The data show some 130,000 clones, 80% seen once. The sequenced material came from PBMCs. These TCRs come from a man aged 40-49 years in good health and CMV-seronegative.

J is TRBJ2-7 and V is TRBV5-1; the D is unclear. Trimming took 6 bases from V and 1 from J, leaving 14 bases between them. Germline V gene sequence: CDR1 SGHRS, CDR2 YFSETQ. The CDR3 has 14 residues. CDR3 amino acids: CASNYRPDSYEQYF. CDR3 DNA sequence: TGCGCCAGCAACTATCGTCCAGATTCCTACGAGCAGTACTTC. The entire variable domain, with the rest obtained from reference TRBV5-1 and TRBJ2-7, is as follows: KAGVTQTPRYLIKTRGQQVTLSCSPISGHRSVSWYQQTPGQGLQFLFEYFSETQRNKGNFPGRFSGRQFSNSRSEMNVSTLELGDSALYLCASNYRPDSYEQYFGPGTRLTVT.

The chain recombines TRBV15 with TRBJ2-2; D unclear. CDR1 is LNHNV, CDR2 YYDKDF, per germline (reference sequence). The CDR3 totals 15 residues. Deletions cut 0 bases from V and 6 bases from J, with 11 bases between. CDR3 nucleotide sequence: TGTGCCACCAGCAGAGAGGCCCAGTTTGCCGGGGAGCTGTTTTTT. This codes for CATSREAQFAGELFF.

This rearrangement joins TRBV5-4 to TRBJ2-5; D is undetermined. V shed 0 bases and J shed 5 bases, with 8 bases lying between them. The CDR3 runs 13 residues. Germline lookup yields CDR1 SGHNT and CDR2 YYREEE (reference sequence). Written as DNA, the CDR3 is TGTGCCAGCAGCTTGGGAGGTGGGGAGACCCAGTACTTC. Translation gives CASSLGGGETQYF.

V gene TRBV13 combines with J gene TRBJ2-1; D is undetermined. This CDR3 is built from 16 residues. V lost 2 bases to trimming and J lost 0 bases, with 11 bases between them. Per the germline V gene, CDR1 is PRHDT and CDR2 is FYEKMQ (reference sequence). The CDR3 reads CASSLRLLSSYNEQFF. CDR3 sequence (DNA): TGTGCCAGCAGCTTACGACTGCTCAGCTCCTACAATGAGCAGTTCTTC. Complete variable domain (other parts from reference TRBV13 and TRBJ2-1): AAGVIQSPRHLIKEKRETATLKCYPIPRHDTVYWYQQGPGQDPQFLISFYEKMQSDKGSIPDRFSAQQFSDYHSELNMSSLELGDSALYFCASSLRLLSSYNEQFFGPGTRLTVL.

The rearrangement joins TRBV28 to TRBJ2-7; possibly TRBD1 for D (6 bases). The CDR3 spans 12 residues. Germline V lookup: CDR1 MDHEN, CDR2 SYDVKM. Trimming took off 8 bases at V and 0 bases at J, with 8 bases between the two ends. CDR3 sequence (DNA): TGTGCCAGCGGACAGAACTCCTACGAGCAGTACTTC. It encodes CASGQNSYEQYF.

The chain has TRBV2 and TRBJ2-7; 11 nucleotides agree with TRBD2. The CDR3 has 13 amino acids. CDR1 SNHLY and CDR2 FYNNEI come from the germline V gene. V lost 3 bases and J lost 9; bases outside the gene matches: 4. CDR3 sequence: CASSDLAGGSQYF. The CDR3 DNA follows: TGTGCCAGCAGTGATCTAGCGGGGGGCTCGCAGTACTTC.

The gene calls are TRBV25-1 and TRBJ2-1; a weak D match, TRBD1 (6 bases). Between the trimmed V and J ends, which lost 1 base and 5 bases, there was a span of 15 bases. The CDR3 contains 16 residues. Germline assignment: CDR1 MGHDK and CDR2 SYGVNS. The CDR3 nucleotides are TGTGCCAGCAGTGAATCCAGGGGTACCGTACACAATGAGCAGTTCTTC. It translates to CASSESRGTVHNEQFF.

The chain is built from TRBV15 and TRBJ2-7; the D gene is possibly TRBD1 (6 bases). From germline, CDR1 is LNHNV and CDR2 YYDKDF (reference sequence). V was clipped by 1 base and J by 2 bases, with 15 bases between them. This CDR3 has 16 residues. DNA for the CDR3: TGTGCCACCAGCAGAGGAGCGACAGGAGGTCCCTACGAGCAGTACTTC. This sequence encodes CATSRGATGGPYEQYF.

The chain has TRBV15 and TRBJ2-7; 7 nucleotides agree with TRBD1. This CDR3 is built from 14 residues. CDR1 and CDR2 from the germline V gene are LNHNV and YYDKDF (reference sequence). V trimming: 3 bases; J trimming: 1 base; junction bases outside the gene matches: 3. The CDR3 protein is CATSRGQNSYEQYF. As DNA, the CDR3 is TGTGCCACCAGCAGGGGACAGAATTCCTACGAGCAGTACTTC. The full variable domain, its missing parts supplied by reference TRBV15 and TRBJ2-7, is DAMVIQNPRYQVTQFGKPVTLSCSQTLNHNVMYWYQQKSSQAPKLLFHYYDKDFNNEADTPDNFQSRRPNTSFCFLDIRSPGLGDTAMYLCATSRGQNSYEQYFGPGTRLTVT.